A selection of T cell receptor beta chains follows, all from one sample in a study of blood T cell repertoires in COVID-19. The data were produced by immunoSEQ multiplex PCR, yet TCRdb's version contains in-frame clones alone and is incomplete. The sample holds 150,000 or so clones, roughly four fifths seen once. Sequencing was carried out using peripheral blood. All receptors come from a human donor with acute or convalescent COVID-19. The donor label of this sample is uncertain. CDR3s include the opening cysteine and the closing phenylalanine or tryptophan. A D gene is named only where the DNA matches it firmly. Part of the rows lack a size; the others show once, few, many or a class for expanded clones.

-,-,TRBV5-5,15,TRBJ1-3,CASREDPGAGNTIYF,TGTGCCAGCAGGGAGGATCCGGGGGCTGGAAACACCATATATTTT
-,-,TRBV9,16,TRBJ1-6,CASSARWGGEYSPLHF,TGTGCCAGCAGCGCCCGATGGGGAGGGGAATATTCACCCCTCCACTTT
-,-,TRBV6-5,11,TRBJ2-7,CASIRAYEQYF,TGTGCCAGCATCCGGGCCTACGAGCAGTACTTC
-,TRBD1,TRBV5-1,14,TRBJ1-1,CASSRVLTGPEAFF,TGCGCCAGCAGCCGCGTCCTGACAGGGCCTGAAGCTTTCTTT
-,TRBD1,TRBV18,14,TRBJ2-7,CASSYTTGNYEQYF,TGTGCCAGCTCATATACGACAGGGAACTACGAGCAGTACTTC
once,-,TRBV18,13,TRBJ2-2,CASSIRVGGELFF,TGTGCCAGCTCAATCAGGGTTGGCGGGGAGCTGTTTTTT
-,TRBD2,TRBV7-9,14,TRBJ2-1,CASSLTSVHNEQFF,TGTGCCAGCAGCCTAACTAGCGTTCACAATGAGCAGTTCTTC
-,-,TRBV28,14,TRBJ1-2,CASSRVQGFYGYTF,TGTGCCAGCAGTCGAGTACAGGGTTTCTATGGCTACACCTTC
-,-,TRBV30,15,TRBJ1-6,CAWNPLGGNNSPLHF,TGTGCCTGGAACCCTCTAGGGGGTAATAATTCACCCCTCCACTTT
once,-,TRBV19,14,TRBJ2-1,CASRTGPRFDEQFF,TGTGCCAGTAGGACAGGACCCCGGTTCGATGAGCAGTTCTTC
-,-,TRBV12-5,16,TRBJ1-3,CASGLIGRKGGNTIYF,TGTGCTAGTGGTTTGATCGGCAGGAAAGGAGGAAACACCATATATTTT
once,TRBD1,TRBV19,16,TRBJ1-5,CASSPTGAYSNQPQHF,TGTGCCAGTAGTCCCACAGGGGCCTATAGCAATCAGCCCCAGCATTTT
-,TRBD1,TRBV30,13,TRBJ2-5,CAWSEQGRETQYF,TGTGCCTGGAGCGAACAGGGGAGAGAGACCCAGTACTTC
once,-,TRBV7-2,15,TRBJ1-2,CASSLEEGRGYGYTF,TGTGCCAGCAGCTTAGAAGAGGGCAGGGGATATGGCTACACCTTC
few,TRBD1,TRBV20-1,17,TRBJ2-1,CSASDLTGLSSYNEQFF,TGCAGTGCTAGTGACCTGACAGGGCTAAGCTCCTACAATGAGCAGTTCTTC
-,TRBD2,TRBV2,15,TRBJ2-3,CASTILASRPDTQYF,TGTGCCAGCACCATACTAGCGTCTCGCCCAGATACGCAGTATTTT
-,-,TRBV19,14,TRBJ2-7,CASSPVSPTYEQYF,TGTGCCAGTAGCCCGGTCTCCCCTACGTACGAGCAGTACTTC
once,TRBD1,TRBV7-2,15,TRBJ1-2,CASSYGQGANYGYTF,TGTGCCAGCAGCTACGGACAGGGGGCGAACTATGGCTACACCTTC
many,TRBD1,TRBV19,14,TRBJ1-2,CASRSAGTAYGYTF,TGTGCCAGTAGAAGCGCCGGGACAGCATATGGCTACACCTTC
-,TRBD1,TRBV19,16,TRBJ2-7,CASSDRTGPRLYEQYF,TGTGCCAGTAGTGACAGGACAGGGCCGAGACTCTACGAGCAGTACTTC
-,-,TRBV18,15,TRBJ1-2,CASSPNREVGFGYTF,TGTGCCAGCTCACCAAATAGGGAGGTCGGGTTTGGCTACACCTTC
-,-,TRBV29-1,18,TRBJ1-6,CSALFRGGVTTQNSPLHF,TGCAGCGCCTTATTCAGGGGTGGGGTGACGACCCAGAATTCACCCCTCCACTTT
-,-,TRBV4-1,16,TRBJ2-7,CASSHVSLPQGYEQYF,TGCGCCAGCAGCCATGTCTCCCTACCCCAGGGTTACGAGCAGTACTTC
-,TRBD1,TRBV11-2,16,TRBJ2-5,CASSFATGGRVETQYF,TGTGCCAGCAGCTTTGCGACAGGGGGGCGGGTGGAGACCCAGTACTTC
once,-,TRBV5-6,12,TRBJ1-2,CASSSGSGGYTF,TGTGCCAGCAGCTCGGGGAGTGGTGGCTACACCTTC